This T cell receptor (beta chain) came from a study of OX40 agonist ivuxolimab in advanced cancers. Libraries were prepared by immunoSEQ multiplex PCR; TCRdb keeps only in-frame clonotypes and omits some of them. The sample consists of fewer than 55,000 clones, around four fifths of them appearing once. The source material was CD4+ or CD8+ T cells sorted from blood, sampled in a trial of the OX40 agonist ivuxolimab. The sequence derives from an adult with an advanced solid tumor such as melanoma, head and neck, liver or kidney cancer.

CDR3 in amino acids: CASSLAGDGQPQHF. The CDR3 DNA follows: TGTGCCAGCAGCTTGGCCGGGGACGGTCAGCCCCAGCATTTT. The genes are TRBV9 and TRBJ1-5; D is perhaps TRBD1 (5 bases). Trimming stripped 4 bases from V and 6 bases from J, with 14 bases between. This CDR3 spans 14 amino acids. Germline values: CDR1 SGDLS, CDR2 YYNGEE.